This TCR beta chain is drawn from a study of T-cell memory formation after mild COVID-19. As for the study in general: TCR clusters showed largely donor specificity. Study-level results: Pre-infection memory showed some responding clones, and this suggested that cross-reactive memory joined. CD4/CD8 balance characterized clones contracting day 15 to 85, and CD4+ skew characterized later expanders. Second-wave clones peaking on day 37 lacked confirmed SARS-CoV-2 specificity.

This clonotype was seen a few times. Its specificity is unknown. Via MiXCR, TCRdb re-called the 5' RACE reads, giving one row per CDR3 protein. The table has hundreds of thousands of distinct CDR3 sequences, around 14% seen once. CDR1 is SGDLS, CDR2 YYNGEE, per germline. The germline V and J ends were trimmed by 4 bases and 2 bases, with 11 bases remaining between them. There are 14 residues in the CDR3. The V call is TRBV9, the J call TRBJ2-3; D is undetermined. The TCR comes from a man aged 18-30 years who had mild COVID-19 (a few samples of this study predate the infection). Cell type and time point are not known. Sequenced sample: PBMCs or a T cell subset sorted from them (not recorded which). The CDR3 sequence is CASSMYSDTDTQYF. The CDR3 region has the DNA TGTGCCAGCAGCATGTATTCGGACACAGATACGCAGTATTTT.